This TCR beta chain comes out of a study of blood T cell repertoires in COVID-19. Study at large: The United States, Italy and Spain supplied acute and convalescent COVID-19 samples.

The V end lost 0 bases, the J end lost 2 bases, and 8 bases lay between the germline ends. Germline CDR1 is LGHNA and CDR2 is YNFKEQ. The CDR3 length is 15 residues. This clone was counted a few times. Original data processing: Amplification from reference gene primers served as the basis for estimated nucleated cell counts. Assay used: immunoSEQ multiplex PCR; TCRdb lists only in-frame clones, some missing. The DNA was the basis for D and trimming; V, J and clone size are from that table. The sample includes about 46,000 clones, 87% of them seen just once. What was sequenced was peripheral blood. V and J are TRBV4-2 and TRBJ1-5, with a possible D match to TRBD1 (6 bases). The sequence came from a human donor in a cohort sampled during active COVID-19. CDR3 amino acids: CASSQDRQGNQPQHF. The CDR3 coding sequence is TGTGCCAGCAGCCAAGATCGACAGGGCAATCAGCCCCAGCATTTT.